A selection of T cell receptor beta chains follows, all from one sample in a study of blood T cell repertoires in COVID-19. Using immunoSEQ multiplex PCR, the repertoire was profiled, and TCRdb retains in-frame clones only, with some absent. This table holds a few hundred thousand clones, roughly 82% found once. Sequenced material: peripheral blood. The receptors come from a woman aged 45-65 years with acute or convalescent COVID-19. The CDR3 runs from the conserved cysteine through the conserved F or W. A D gene is named only where the DNA matches it firmly. The listing skips clone size in some rows; elsewhere it reads once, few, many or a size class.

v_call	d_call	clone_size	j_call	cdr3_nt	cdr3_aa
TRBV6-2/TRBV6-3	-	-	TRBJ2-2	TGTGCCAGCAGTTACCTGCAGGGGTACTCCCCCACTTCGGGGGAGCTGTTTTTT	CASSYLQGYSPTSGELFF
TRBV6-6	TRBD1	-	TRBJ1-3	TGTGCCAGCAGTCCGCAATTTCAGGGACAGGGCACCTCTGGAAACACCATATATTTT	CASSPQFQGQGTSGNTIYF
TRBV6-5	TRBD1	-	TRBJ2-7	TGTGCCAGCAGGGGACAGGACTACGAGCAGTACTTC	CASRGQDYEQYF
TRBV18	-	-	TRBJ2-7	TGTGCCAGCTCACCACAAGCCAGCGCTCTCTACGAGCAGTACTTC	CASSPQASALYEQYF
TRBV28	-	-	TRBJ2-7	TGTGCCAGCAGACAAACTCTGAGGGAAGCCTACGAGCAGTACTTC	CASRQTLREAYEQYF
TRBV14	-	-	TRBJ1-1	TGTGCCAGCAGCCGATCGGTGAACACTGAAGCTTTCTTT	CASSRSVNTEAFF
TRBV5-5	-	-	TRBJ1-4	TGTGCCAGCAGTCCGGCGGTCCTTAATGAAAAACTGTTTTTT	CASSPAVLNEKLFF
TRBV4-1	-	once	TRBJ1-4	TGCGCCAGCAGCCAATGGGATGGAGGTGGTGAAAAACTGTTTTTT	CASSQWDGGGEKLFF
TRBV7-2	-	-	TRBJ1-4	TGTGCCAGCAGCTCGGCGGGGGTACCTAATGAAAAACTGTTTTTT	CASSSAGVPNEKLFF
TRBV28	-	few	TRBJ1-6	TGTGCCAGCAGTTTATTAGGGAAGGGGTTCGCCTATAATTCACCCCTCCACTTT	CASSLLGKGFAYNSPLHF
TRBV5-1	TRBD1	-	TRBJ1-3	TGCGCCAGCAGCTTGTTCGACAGGGTCTCTGGAAACACCATATATTTT	CASSLFDRVSGNTIYF
TRBV6-4	TRBD2	few	TRBJ2-3	TGTGCCAGAAGGACTAGCGGCACAGATACGCAGTATTTT	CARRTSGTDTQYF
TRBV27	-	-	TRBJ2-1	TGTGCCAGCAGTTTACAGAGCAGGGGCGATGAGCAGTTCTTC	CASSLQSRGDEQFF
TRBV27	TRBD2	-	TRBJ2-2	TGTGCCAGCAGTCTAGCGGGAGGGCCGCGCACCGGGGAGCTGTTTTTT	CASSLAGGPRTGELFF
TRBV5-1	-	once	TRBJ2-1	TGCGCCAGCAGCCCCATCACAGGGTCGGGATACAATGAGCAGTTCTTC	CASSPITGSGYNEQFF
TRBV5-1	-	-	TRBJ1-1	TGCGCCAGCAGCGCGCAATGGAGCACTGAAGCTTTCTTT	CASSAQWSTEAFF
TRBV5-8	TRBD1	-	TRBJ2-7	TGTGCCAGCAGCCCGCGGGGGACAGGGAGGGGCGGCGGGGTTCTCTTC	CASSPRGTGRGGGVLF
TRBV5-1	TRBD1	-	TRBJ1-2	TGCGCCAGCAGCGAGACAGGGTACTATGGCTACACCTTC	CASSETGYYGYTF
TRBV2	-	-	TRBJ1-4	TGTGCCACCACGGCGGACAGCATTAAGAAACTGTTTTTT	CATTADSIKKLFF
TRBV28	TRBD2	-	TRBJ2-2	TGTGCCAGCAAGGCGGGAGGTAACTACCCCGGGGAGCTGTTTTTT	CASKAGGNYPGELFF
TRBV18	-	-	TRBJ1-3	TGTGCCAGCTCACGCGGACAGAGCTCTGGAAACACCATATATTTT	CASSRGQSSGNTIYF
TRBV9	TRBD2	-	TRBJ2-7	TGTGCCAGCAGCGTGGGACTAGCGGGAGGTTCCTACGAGCAGTACTTC	CASSVGLAGGSYEQYF
TRBV3-1/TRBV3-2	-	once	TRBJ1-1	TGTGCCAGCAGCCAAGAAGGTAGGGGTGGGAACACTGAAGCTTTCTTT	CASSQEGRGGNTEAFF
TRBV7-3	-	-	TRBJ2-3	TGTGCCAGCAGCTTACATCAGATGGACAGCTCTCTCTCAGATACGCAGTATTTT	CASSLHQMDSSLSDTQYF
TRBV6-6	-	once	TRBJ2-3	TGTGCCAGCAGGCCCCGGGGGGCGGGCCTCACAGATACGCAGTATTTT	CASRPRGAGLTDTQYF
TRBV5-1	TRBD1	-	TRBJ2-5	TGCGCCAGCAGCTTACCGGACAGGGGAACCCAGTACTTC	CASSLPDRGTQYF
TRBV9	-	-	TRBJ1-2	TGTGCCAGCAGCGCCCAGGGGAGTTCGACAAACTATGGCTACACCTTC	CASSAQGSSTNYGYTF
TRBV30	-	-	TRBJ2-2	TGTGCCTGGAGACAAACGAACACCGGGGAGCTGTTTTTT	CAWRQTNTGELFF
TRBV29-1	TRBD2	-	TRBJ2-1	TGCAGCGTTGAAGGCCTTAGCGGGAGGGCTAGCAATGAGCAGTTCTTC	CSVEGLSGRASNEQFF
TRBV30	-	-	TRBJ1-1	TGTGCCTGGAATCGGGGGAACGGTGAAGCTTTCTTT	CAWNRGNGEAFF
TRBV5-5	-	-	TRBJ1-4	TGTGCCAGCAGTTACAGGGAAGGGAATGAAAAACTGTTTTTT	CASSYREGNEKLFF
TRBV28	TRBD1	-	TRBJ1-2	TGTGCCAGCAGCCCTATCCATAGGGACAGACAGTACACCTTC	CASSPIHRDRQYTF
TRBV28	TRBD2	-	TRBJ2-5	TGTGCCAGCAGTATTATAGCGGGAGGGAAAGAGACCCAGTACTTC	CASSIIAGGKETQYF